The source of this T cell receptor (beta chain) is a study of blood T cells in healthy people across ages. Study context: Template switching captured about one barcoded beta molecule per two T cells.

This clonotype showed up just a few times. V was pared by 6 bases and J by 0 bases, with 9 bases between. This CDR3 region has 12 residues. Per germline, CDR1 SQVTM and CDR2 ANQGSEA. The use of a sample-barcoded 5' primer and a J-beta primer mix characterized a second PCR of 7 to 11 cycles. Through a template-switch adaptor with 12 random nucleotides, each cDNA molecule received a tag. TCRdb itself ran the 5' RACE reads through MiXCR, one entry per CDR3 protein. The data hold under 800,000 distinct CDR3 sequences, with approximately 43% observed a single time. The total RNA that was extracted per sample amounted to at least 5 micrograms.

This sequence originates from a woman aged 60-75 years in good health. Input material: blood. The chain combines TRBV29-1 with TRBJ2-7; perhaps TRBD1 as D (6 bases). This CDR3 reads CSVGDTSYEQYF. The CDR3 DNA reads as TGCAGCGTCGGGGACACCTCCTACGAGCAGTACTTC.